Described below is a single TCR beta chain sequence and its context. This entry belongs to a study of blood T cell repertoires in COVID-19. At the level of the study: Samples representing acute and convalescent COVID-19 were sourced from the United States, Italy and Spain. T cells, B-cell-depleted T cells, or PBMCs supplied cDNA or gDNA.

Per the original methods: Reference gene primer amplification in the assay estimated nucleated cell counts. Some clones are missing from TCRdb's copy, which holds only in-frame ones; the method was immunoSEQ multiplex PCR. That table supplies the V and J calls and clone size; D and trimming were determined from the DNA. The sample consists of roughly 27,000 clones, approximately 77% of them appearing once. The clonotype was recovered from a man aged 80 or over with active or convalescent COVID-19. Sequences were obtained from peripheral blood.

The CDR3 DNA reads as TGCGCCAGCAGCCCTGGACTAGCGGGGGGGCGGTCCTACGAGCAGTACTTC. Translated, it gives CASSPGLAGGRSYEQYF. The V and J genes are TRBV5-1 and TRBJ2-7, with 15 positions matching TRBD2. Trimming at V came to 4 bases and at J to 1 base, leaving 6 bases not matched to a gene. Germline V gene sequence: CDR1 SGHRS, CDR2 YFSETQ. The length of the CDR3 is 17 residues.